This entry lists 18 T cell receptor beta chains sequenced from one sample in a study of post-analysis software for immune sequencing data (dated by TCRdb to about 2015). Beyond this particular receptor, the publication reports: Roughly 5 TRBV segments, including TRBV5-6, TRBV5-1 and TRBV20-1, were significantly more frequent in patients than controls.

Antigens for these TCRs are unknown. Receptor amplification or capture employed PCR. TCRdb shows the sequencer as Illumina HiSeq 2500. To reduce PCR and sequencing biases, unique molecular identifiers were incorporated into the TCR beta cDNA libraries. TCRdb reprocessed the public reads (quality trimming at Q25 with fastp, clone calling with MiXCR) and kept in-frame beta chains. Each entry merges the rows of one CDR3 protein and shows their most common DNA and genes. This sample holds about 540,000 distinct CDR3 sequences; less than 40% were observed only once. 4.5% to 7.5% of the sample is held by the ten biggest clonotypes. The sequenced sample was blood. These receptor sequences come from a girl aged 2-17 years with multiple sclerosis.

This clonotype has more than one count but fewer than ten. J is TRBJ1-1 and V is TRBV20-1, with TRBD1 as a possible D gene (5 bases). Trimming pared 6 bases from V and 2 bases from J, leaving 19 bases between. This CDR3 spans 15 amino acids. Looked up from germline, CDR1 is DFQATT and CDR2 is SNEGSKA (reference sequence). CDR3 coding DNA: TGCAGTGCGCTCGGTGAGCAGGGATTCAACACTGAAGCTTTCTTT. Protein: CSALGEQGFNTEAFF.

The rearrangement uses TRBV25-1 and TRBJ2-7; 10 nucleotides agree with TRBD1. This CDR3 contains 13 residues. In germline, CDR1 is MGHDK, CDR2 SYGVNS. The ends lost 11 bases at V and 7 bases at J; junction bases unmatched: 11. The CDR3 sequence is CACKGQGSGEQYF. CDR3 bases: TGTGCCTGCAAGGGACAGGGGAGTGGGGAGCAGTACTTC.

The J gene is TRBJ2-1, the V gene TRBV5-1; 12 positions agree with TRBD1. The J segment lost 9 bases and the V segment lost 4 bases, leaving 11 bases of the junction unmatched. The CDR3 runs to 16 residues. Germline assignment: CDR1 SGHRS and CDR2 YFSETQ. CDR3 region: CASSAQPGQGASEQFF. The CDR3 DNA sequence: TGCGCCAGCAGCGCTCAACCGGGACAGGGGGCATCTGAGCAGTTCTTC.

This clonotype occurred a few times. V and J are TRBV20-1 and TRBJ2-3, with TRBD2 identical over 7 bases. V shed 6 bases, J shed 4 bases, and the junction held 16 bases outside the gene matches. The CDR3 spans 16 residues. The germline gives CDR1 DFQATT, CDR2 SNEGSKA (reference sequence). The CDR3 sequence is CSARSVVGGIADTQYF. In DNA, the CDR3 is TGCAGTGCCCGGTCGGTGGTCGGGGGGATCGCAGATACGCAGTATTTT.

This clonotype was seen more than once but under ten times. The chain carries TRBV4-1 and TRBJ2-7; 9 bases are shared with TRBD1. Germline CDR1 is MGHRA and CDR2 is YSYEKL. The ends lost 0 bases at V and 3 bases at J; junction bases unmatched: 6. The length of the CDR3 is 16 residues. CDR3 DNA: TGCGCCAGCAGCCAAGAAGCCGGGACAGGGTACTACGAGCAGTACTTC. Translation gives CASSQEAGTGYYEQYF.

This rearrangement joins TRBV3-1 to TRBJ1-1, with unresolved D. V shed 0 bases and J shed 5 bases, with 7 bases lying between them. The CDR3 has 13 residues. The germline CDR1 and CDR2 sequences are LGHDT and YNNKEL (reference sequence). The CDR3, as DNA: TGTGCCAGCAGCCAAGATTGGTGGACTGAAGCTTTCTTT. Protein product: CASSQDWWTEAFF.

This clonotype was counted only a few times. This chain links TRBV20-1 with TRBJ2-3, with a possible D match to TRBD1 (5 bases). The V end lost 4 bases, the J end lost 3 bases, and 20 bases lay between the germline ends. This CDR3 contains 16 residues. Germline values: CDR1 DFQATT, CDR2 SNEGSKA (reference sequence). CDR3 residues: CSANPDSILGTDTQYF. As DNA, the CDR3 is TGCAGTGCTAACCCCGACAGTATCTTGGGTACAGATACGCAGTATTTT.

This clonotype was seen more than once but under ten times. This chain connects TRBV2 to TRBJ2-3; the D gene is possibly TRBD1 (6 bases). CDR1 and CDR2 (germline): SNHLY, FYNNEI. This CDR3 region has 14 residues. Trimming stripped 3 bases from V and 3 bases from J, with 10 bases between. CDR3 region: CASSDPRGTDTQYF. As DNA, the CDR3 is TGTGCCAGCAGTGATCCCAGGGGAACAGATACGCAGTATTTT.

This clonotype appeared a few times. The V gene is TRBV12-5, the J gene TRBJ1-1; the D is unclear. The CDR3 runs to 13 residues. CDR1 is LGHNT and CDR2 is FRNRAP in the germline V gene. V lost 3 bases, J lost 0 bases, and 5 bases lay in between. The CDR3 spells CASGFDVNTEAFF. CDR3 DNA sequence: TGTGCTAGTGGTTTTGATGTGAACACTGAAGCTTTCTTT.

J is TRBJ2-3 and V is TRBV5-1, with D possibly called TRBD1 or TRBD2 (5 bases each). The CDR3 spans 14 residues. CDR1 and CDR2 (germline): SGHRS, YFSETQ. V lost 4 bases and J lost 5, with 14 bases in between. CDR3 protein: CASSGGQTRDTQYF. CDR3 nucleotide sequence: TGCGCCAGCAGCGGGGGTCAGACGAGAGATACGCAGTATTTT. The full variable domain, completed using reference TRBV5-1 and TRBJ2-3, is KAGVTQTPRYLIKTRGQQVTLSCSPISGHRSVSWYQQTPGQGLQFLFEYFSETQRNKGNFPGRFSGRQFSNSRSEMNVSTLELGDSALYLCASSGGQTRDTQYFGPGTRLTVL.

The chain employs TRBV12-5 and TRBJ2-7, with a weak D call TRBD1 (7 bases). There are 14 residues in the CDR3. CDR1 is LGHNT and CDR2 is FRNRAP in the germline V gene. V was shortened by 4 bases and J by 3 bases, with 13 bases between the two germline ends. The CDR3 DNA reads as TGTGCTAGTGGTTGTCGGCAGGGGGGCTACGAGCAGTACTTC. Its translation: CASGCRQGGYEQYF.

This rearrangement joins TRBV5-1 to TRBJ1-6, with unresolved D. CDR3 size: 15 residues. V lost 1 base to trimming and J lost 7 bases, with 12 bases between them. Germline loops: CDR1 SGHRS, CDR2 YFSETQ. The CDR3 DNA follows: TGCGCCAGCAGCTTGCGGGTAGGAGAAAATTCACCCCTCCACTTT. It translates to CASSLRVGENSPLHF.

The CDR3 loop is CASSQPGLGHHEQYF. CDR3 nucleotide sequence: TGTGCCAGCAGCCAACCGGGACTAGGTCACCATGAGCAGTACTTC. V and J are TRBV6-5 and TRBJ2-5; TRBD2 matches 8 bases. The CDR3 runs 15 residues. After removal of 6 bases from V and 11 bases from J, the junction contained 17 bases not matched to a gene. CDR1 MNHEY and CDR2 SVGAGI come from the germline V gene.

V gene TRBV29-1 combines with J gene TRBJ1-2; weak D call: TRBD1 (6 bases). There are 12 residues in the CDR3. Trimming removed 5 bases from V and 4 bases from J, with 11 bases in between. Germline V CDR1 and CDR2: SQVTM, ANQGSEA. DNA of the CDR3: TGCAGCGTTCGGACAGTCGGCTATGGCTACACCTTC. This sequence encodes CSVRTVGYGYTF.

CDR3 residues: CASSPAPSEQFF. The CDR3 coding sequence is TGTGCCAGCTCACCTGCACCCTCTGAGCAGTTCTTC. The chain carries TRBV18 and TRBJ2-1; D uncertain. Trimming removed 3 bases from V and 9 bases from J, with 9 bases in between. The V gene's germline CDR1 is KGHSH and CDR2 LQKENI. This CDR3 has 12 amino acids.

This clonotype was observed a handful of times. J is TRBJ2-2 and V is TRBV27; D not certain. The germline V gene encodes CDR1 MNHEY and CDR2 SMNVEV (reference sequence). CDR3 size: 12 residues. Trimming stripped 2 bases from V and 7 bases from J, with 5 bases between. CDR3: CASSLINGELFF. CDR3 sequence (DNA): TGTGCCAGCAGTTTAATTAACGGGGAGCTGTTTTTT.

The rearrangement links TRBV2 to TRBJ1-2; D is uncertain. This CDR3 has 13 amino acids. V was cut by 1 base and J by 4 bases, with 7 bases left in between. The germline gives CDR1 SNHLY, CDR2 FYNNEI. CDR3 DNA sequence: TGTGCCAGCAGTGAAGACAGTTGCTATGGCTACACCTTC. It is translated as CASSEDSCYGYTF.

Here the CDR3 reads CSVDLAGDTQYF. DNA of the CDR3: TGCAGCGTTGACCTAGCGGGGGATACGCAGTATTTT. The genes are TRBV29-1 and TRBJ2-3; 9 bases fit TRBD2. The CDR3 is made up of 12 amino acids. V lost 3 bases, J lost 6 bases, and 1 base stayed unmatched. CDR1 is SQVTM and CDR2 is ANQGSEA in the germline V gene.